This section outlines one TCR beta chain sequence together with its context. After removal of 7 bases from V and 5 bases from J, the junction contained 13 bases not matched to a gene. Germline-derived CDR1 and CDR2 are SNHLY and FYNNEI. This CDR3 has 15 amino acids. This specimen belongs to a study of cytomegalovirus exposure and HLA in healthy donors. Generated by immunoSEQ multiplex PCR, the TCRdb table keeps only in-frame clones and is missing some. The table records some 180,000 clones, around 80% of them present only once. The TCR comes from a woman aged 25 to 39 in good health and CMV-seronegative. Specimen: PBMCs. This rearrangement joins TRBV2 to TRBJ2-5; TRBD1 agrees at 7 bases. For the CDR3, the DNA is TGTGCCAGCAACGGTAGACAGGGAGCGAGGGAGACCCAGTACTTC. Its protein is CASNGRQGARETQYF.